This TCR beta chain was profiled in a study of blood T cells in healthy people across ages. Study-level results: Donors of long life had a larger count of naive CD4+ cells and greater diversity than aged donors. Diversity estimated from one million T cells was considered an underestimate.

This clonotype was seen a few times. No antigen is known for it. It was with a sample-barcoded 5' primer and a J-beta primer mix that a second PCR of about 7 to 12 cycles was run. Each cDNA molecule was tagged by a template-switch adaptor that had 12 random nucleotides. TCRdb reanalysed the 5' RACE reads using MiXCR and keeps one entry per CDR3 protein. The table records around 1,900,000 distinct CDR3 sequences, approximately 40% of them present only once. This CDR3 has 15 amino acids. Unmatched junction bases numbered 6, after V lost 4 bases and J lost 4 bases. Per germline, CDR1 MNHEY and CDR2 SMNVEV (reference sequence). Each sample provided at least 5.5 micrograms of extracted total RNA.

The V gene is TRBV27, the J gene TRBJ1-2; 10 nucleotides line up with TRBD1. The sample comprised blood. The origin of this receptor is a human donor in good health. In nucleotides, the CDR3 is TGTGCCAGCAGTTCGACAGGGGGCAACCTCTATGGCTACACCTTC. Translation gives CASSSTGGNLYGYTF.